Here is one T cell receptor (beta chain) with its context. Its antigen is unknown. In TCRdb, the reads were re-called with MiXCR into one record per CDR3 protein. The top ten clones hold about an eighth of a sample with approximately 910,000 distinct CDR3 sequences, approximately 30% of them seen once. The data were taken from a study of T cell repertoires in cytomegalovirus infection. Study-wide context: Public TCR beta signatures were indicative of both CMV infection and a matching HLA type.

The clonotype was recovered from a human donor in good health (CMV status not recorded). Some clones in this sample may be carry-over from other donors' samples. The source material was cultured CD8+ T cells from PBMCs, sampled from culture after CMV antigen stimulation.

The CDR3 region is CASSIIIGESLLPYNSPLHF. The CDR3, as DNA: TGTGCCAGTAGTATTATTATTGGGGAATCCCTCCTGCCATATAATTCACCCCTCCACTTT. This rearrangement joins TRBV19 to TRBJ1-6; unclear D gene. Trimming took off 3 bases at V and 4 bases at J, with 25 bases between the two ends. Germline-derived CDR1 and CDR2 are LNHDA and SQIVND (reference sequence). The CDR3 loop spans 20 amino acids. Full variable domain (missing parts from reference TRBV19 and TRBJ1-6): DGGITQSPKYLFRKEGQNVTLSCEQNLNHDAMYWYRQDPGQGLRLIYYSQIVNDFQKGDIAEGYSVSREKKESFPLTVTSAQKNPTAFYLCASSIIIGESLLPYNSPLHFGNGTRLTVT.